This T cell receptor (beta chain) stems from a study of CD8 T cells in Susac syndrome. Both CD4+ and CD8+ T cells were negatively isolated, and TEMRA cells underwent FACS enrichment. Turning to this clonotype: Its matching antigen is unknown.

V gave up 1 base and J gave up 5 bases; unmatched junction bases: 21. The CDR3 spans 20 residues. Germline V lookup: CDR1 DFQATT, CDR2 SNEGSKA (reference sequence). Overall study results and limits: Individuals included in the TCR sequencing and HLA analysis were acknowledged by the study to be relatively few in number.

A quantity of about 0.5 to 1 ug RNA underwent reverse transcription using random hexamers. TCR beta CDR3 was amplified by immunoSEQ covering 54 Vbeta and 13 Jbeta. Via MiXCR, TCRdb re-called the immunoSEQ multiplex PCR reads, giving one row per CDR3 protein. Here the sample spans about 150,000 distinct CDR3 sequences, around 95% being singletons. The TCR sequence derives from a human donor with multiple sclerosis. The sample consisted of CD8+ T cells from PBMCs. The chain employs TRBV20-1 and TRBJ1-5; 9 nucleotides agree with TRBD1. The CDR3 here is CSARGSWGQGRLTFDQPQHF. Here the CDR3 DNA reads TGCAGTGCTAGAGGCTCATGGGGACAGGGCCGTCTAACATTCGATCAGCCCCAGCATTTT.